Listed here are 24 T cell receptor beta chains from one sample, sequenced in a study of blood T cell repertoires in COVID-19. Using immunoSEQ multiplex PCR, the repertoire was profiled, and TCRdb retains in-frame clones only, with some absent. The sample has fewer than 500,000 clones; about 90% are singletons. The sample was PBMCs or T cells enriched from blood (not recorded which). All receptors come from a woman younger than 30 who had recovered from COVID-19.

The chain is built from TRBV30 and TRBJ1-3; 9 bases match TRBD1. The CDR3 totals 16 residues. V lost 2 bases to trimming and J lost 2 bases; unmatched junction nucleotides: 7. CDR1 is GTSNPN, CDR2 SVGIG, per germline (reference sequence). The CDR3 protein is CAWSLIRTGAGNTIYF. CDR3 in DNA: TGTGCCTGGAGTTTGATTCGGACAGGGGCTGGAAACACCATATATTTT.

The chain joins TRBV12-3 or TRBV12-4 to TRBJ2-7; possibly TRBD1 for D (6 bases). V lost 3 bases and J lost 6, with 9 bases in between. This CDR3 is 12 amino acids long. The CDR3, as DNA: TGTGCCAGCAGTTTGGGGGCGGGCGAGCAGTACTTC. Translating gives CASSLGAGEQYF.

The chain combines TRBV2 with TRBJ2-2; D not certain. With 8 bases removed from V and 5 bases from J, the gap between germline ends came to 15 bases. The CDR3 has 14 residues. Germline V lookup: CDR1 SNHLY, CDR2 FYNNEI. The CDR3, as DNA: TGTGCCAGCCGGGTTCTAGTTACGACCGGGGAGCTGTTTTTT. It is translated as CASRVLVTTGELFF.

The gene calls are TRBV6-5 and TRBJ2-7; a weak D match, TRBD2 (6 bases). The V end lost 2 bases, the J end lost 6 bases, and 8 bases lay between the germline ends. The length of the CDR3 is 12 residues. The germline CDR1 and CDR2 sequences are MNHEY and SVGAGI. In DNA form, the CDR3 reads TGTGCCAGCAGTTACGGGCGGGGCGAGCAGTACTTC. Residues: CASSYGRGEQYF.

The chain is built from TRBV2 and TRBJ1-3; 7 nucleotides agree with TRBD1. Germline CDR1 SNHLY, CDR2 FYNNEI. CDR3 length equals 16 residues. Trimming took 6 bases from V and 0 from J; bases not matched to a gene: 8. The CDR3 sequence is CASSVDRVSSGNTIYF. The DNA for the CDR3 is TGTGCCAGCAGCGTAGACAGGGTATCCTCTGGAAACACCATATATTTT.

J is TRBJ2-1 and V is TRBV5-1, with 11 bases fitting TRBD2. CDR3 length equals 14 residues. J was trimmed by 6 bases and V by 4 bases; bases with no gene match: 3. Germline assignment: CDR1 SGHRS and CDR2 YFSETQ. CDR3 sequence: CASSTGTSGNEQFF. Written as DNA, the CDR3 is TGCGCCAGCAGCACCGGGACTAGCGGCAATGAGCAGTTCTTC.

The chain combines TRBV5-4 with TRBJ2-5; 7 bases agree with TRBD2. The CDR3 has 15 amino acids. The J segment lost 3 bases and the V segment lost 9 bases, leaving 14 bases of the junction unmatched. Germline CDR1 SGHNT, CDR2 YYREEE (reference sequence). CDR3 nucleotide sequence: TGTGCCACTTCCTGGGGGGGTGGCCGAAAAGAGACCCAGTACTTC. It translates to CATSWGGGRKETQYF.

This chain links TRBV2 with TRBJ2-7; TRBD1 might be the D (5 bases). The CDR3 runs to 17 residues. Per the germline V gene, CDR1 is SNHLY and CDR2 is FYNNEI. V was trimmed by 4 bases and J by 3 bases, leaving 22 bases between them. CDR3 nucleotide sequence: TGTGCCAGCAGTGTGGGGCTCGAGGTCCGGGTCCACTACGAGCAGTACTTC. Its translation is CASSVGLEVRVHYEQYF.

This chain connects TRBV30 to TRBJ1-3, with TRBD1 identical over 9 bases. Unmatched junction bases numbered 10, after V lost 4 bases and J lost 0 bases. The germline V gene encodes CDR1 GTSNPN and CDR2 SVGIG (reference sequence). The CDR3 runs to 17 residues. The CDR3: CAWTLYRGQRSGNTIYF. CDR3 nucleotide sequence: TGTGCCTGGACCCTATACAGGGGGCAGCGCTCTGGAAACACCATATATTTT.

The CDR3 nucleotides read TGTGCCGCACAAACAGAGCGGGTCTACGAGCAGTACTTC. Its translation is CAAQTERVYEQYF. This chain links TRBV30 with TRBJ2-7; D possibly corresponds to TRBD2 (6 bases). V was clipped by 8 bases and J by 3 bases, with 17 bases between them. The CDR3 totals 13 residues. The germline CDR1 and CDR2 sequences are GTSNPN and SVGIG (reference sequence). Complete variable domain (other parts from reference TRBV30 and TRBJ2-7): SQTIHQWPATLVQPVGSPLSLECTVEGTSNPNLYWYRQAAGRGLQLLFYSVGIGQISSEVPQNLSASRPQDRQFILSSKKLLLSDSGFYLCAAQTERVYEQYFGPGTRLTVT.

This clone was seen only once. The gene calls are TRBV5-6 and TRBJ2-5; 10 nucleotides agree with TRBD1. The CDR3 runs to 17 residues. V lost 3 bases and J lost 4; bases outside the gene matches: 12. Germline CDR1 and CDR2: SGHDT and YYEEEE. Here the CDR3 DNA reads TGTGCCAGCAGCTCGATCGGAGGGGACAGGGGAGGAGAGACCCAGTACTTC. Translated, it gives CASSSIGGDRGGETQYF.

The rearrangement joins TRBV5-1 to TRBJ1-2; D may be TRBD1 (5 bases). Germline V gives CDR1 SGHRS, CDR2 YFSETQ. This CDR3 contains 13 residues. Trimming pared 1 base from V and 6 bases from J, leaving 10 bases between. CDR3 nucleotides: TGCGCCAGCAGCTTGCCGACAGTAAATGGCTACACCTTC. It specifies CASSLPTVNGYTF. Full variable domain (remainder filled in from reference TRBV5-1 and TRBJ1-2): KAGVTQTPRYLIKTRGQQVTLSCSPISGHRSVSWYQQTPGQGLQFLFEYFSETQRNKGNFPGRFSGRQFSNSRSEMNVSTLELGDSALYLCASSLPTVNGYTFGSGTRLTVV.

The chain carries TRBV6-5 and TRBJ1-5; no definite D call. The CDR3 is 15 residues long. Looked up from germline, CDR1 is MNHEY and CDR2 is SVGAGI. Trimming stripped 7 bases from V and 2 bases from J, with 15 bases between. CDR3: CASTFTHLGNQPQHF. In DNA, the CDR3 is TGTGCCAGCACCTTTACCCACTTGGGCAATCAGCCCCAGCATTTT.

This rearrangement joins TRBV19 to TRBJ1-2; D remains unclear. Germline V gene sequence: CDR1 LNHDA, CDR2 SQIVND (reference sequence). Trimming removed 0 bases from V and 7 bases from J, with 12 bases in between. The CDR3 has 14 amino acids. CDR3 coding DNA: TGTGCCAGTAGTATAGATCAGGTGTCAACTGGCTACACCTTC. As protein: CASSIDQVSTGYTF.

V is TRBV7-2 and J is TRBJ1-6, with D possibly being TRBD1 (6 bases). From germline, CDR1 is SGHTA and CDR2 FQGNSA. Trimming stripped 5 bases from V and 5 bases from J, with 13 bases between. The CDR3 is made up of 15 amino acids. In DNA, the CDR3 is TGTGCCAGCAGCCCCTTGGACAGTGATAATTCACCCCTCCACTTT. As protein: CASSPLDSDNSPLHF.

The rearrangement joins TRBV10-3 to TRBJ2-7, with 10 nucleotides matching TRBD1. Germline-derived CDR1 and CDR2 are ENHRY and SYGVKD. V shed 8 bases, J shed 3 bases, and the junction held 7 bases outside the gene matches. The CDR3 extends over 14 amino acids. CDR3 DNA: TGTGCCATCGCAGAAGGACAGGGGGGCTACGAGCAGTACTTC. This codes for CAIAEGQGGYEQYF.

V usage is TRBV7-2 and J usage is TRBJ2-5, with TRBD1 as a possible D gene (5 bases). V lost 0 bases, J lost 5 bases, and 10 bases lay in between. In germline, CDR1 is SGHTA, CDR2 FQGNSA. CDR3 length equals 14 residues. CDR3: CASSLARKGETQYF. DNA for the CDR3: TGTGCCAGCAGCTTAGCGCGAAAGGGGGAGACCCAGTACTTC. Full variable domain (missing parts from reference TRBV7-2 and TRBJ2-5): GAGVSQSPSNKVTEKGKDVELRCDPISGHTALYWYRQSLGQGLEFLIYFQGNSAPDKSGLPSDRFSAERTGGSVSTLTIQRTQQEDSAVYLCASSLARKGETQYFGPGTRLLVL.

This sequence joins TRBV2 and TRBJ2-1; 9 nucleotides line up with TRBD1. CDR1 SNHLY and CDR2 FYNNEI come from the germline V gene. V lost 4 bases to trimming and J lost 2 bases; unmatched junction nucleotides: 9. The CDR3 is 17 amino acids. CDR3 amino acids: CASSGQGYRGPYNEQFF. In nucleotides, the CDR3 is TGTGCCAGCAGTGGGCAAGGATACAGGGGGCCCTACAATGAGCAGTTCTTC.

The chain uses TRBV2 and TRBJ1-2, with D unclear. CDR1 is SNHLY and CDR2 is FYNNEI in the germline V gene. The CDR3 sequence is 14 residues long. V was clipped by 6 bases and J by 0 bases, with 11 bases between them. The CDR3 region is CASSQEQTNYGYTF. CDR3 coding DNA: TGTGCCAGCAGCCAAGAACAGACTAACTATGGCTACACCTTC. Full variable domain (outside the CDR3, taken from reference TRBV2 and TRBJ1-2): EPEVTQTPSHQVTQMGQEVILRCVPISNHLYFYWYRQILGQKVEFLVSFYNNEISEKSEIFDDQFSVERPDGSNFTLKIRSTKLEDSAMYFCASSQEQTNYGYTFGSGTRLTVV.

This clone was seen once. This sequence joins TRBV4-2 and TRBJ2-2, with 12 bases identical to TRBD2. V was pared by 0 bases and J by 9 bases, with 5 bases of the junction left unmatched. The CDR3 contains 16 residues. CDR1 is LGHNA and CDR2 is YNFKEQ in the germline V gene. The CDR3: CASSQEVTSGGRELFF. In DNA, the CDR3 is TGTGCCAGCAGCCAAGAGGTGACTAGCGGGGGCCGGGAGCTGTTTTTT.

The CDR3 DNA sequence: TGTGCCAGCAGCGTAGGAGTTAGCAATCAGCCCCAGCATTTT. Translated, it gives CASSVGVSNQPQHF. The J gene is TRBJ1-5, the V gene TRBV9, with D uncertain. V gave up 0 bases and J gave up 0 bases, with 4 bases separating them. Looked up from germline, CDR1 is SGDLS and CDR2 is YYNGEE. CDR3 size: 14 residues. Complete variable domain (other parts from reference TRBV9 and TRBJ1-5): DSGVTQTPKHLITATGQRVTLRCSPRSGDLSVYWYQQSLDQGLQFLIQYYNGEERAKGNILERFSAQQFPDLHSELNLSSLELGDSALYFCASSVGVSNQPQHFGDGTRLSIL.

The rearrangement links TRBV4-1 to TRBJ2-3; D perhaps matches TRBD2 (7 bases). CDR1 and CDR2 (germline): MGHRA, YSYEKL. The CDR3 spans 18 residues. V lost 1 base, J lost 2 bases, and 19 bases lay in between. The chain's CDR3 is CASSQAPRGGTITDTQYF. The CDR3 bases are TGCGCCAGCAGCCAAGCCCCCAGGGGAGGGACTATCACAGATACGCAGTATTTT.

There are a few counts of this clone. V is TRBV5-1 and J is TRBJ1-3, with D unresolved. From germline, CDR1 is SGHRS and CDR2 YFSETQ. The CDR3 extends over 15 amino acids. Trimming shortened V by 2 bases and J by 4 bases, and 13 bases separated the two germline ends. This CDR3 reads CASSLSPGGGNTIYF. In nucleotides, the CDR3 is TGCGCCAGCAGCTTATCCCCTGGCGGCGGAAACACCATATATTTT. Filled out from reference TRBV5-1 and TRBJ1-3, the complete variable domain reads KAGVTQTPRYLIKTRGQQVTLSCSPISGHRSVSWYQQTPGQGLQFLFEYFSETQRNKGNFPGRFSGRQFSNSRSEMNVSTLELGDSALYLCASSLSPGGGNTIYFGEGSWLTVV.

This chain links TRBV10-2 with TRBJ1-5, with D unclear. This CDR3 is 13 amino acids long. The germline V and J ends were trimmed by 2 bases and 5 bases, with 7 bases remaining between them. Germline values: CDR1 WSHSY, CDR2 SAAADI. DNA of the CDR3: TGCGCCAGCAGTGAGGAGGTGTATCAGCCCCAGCATTTT. This encodes CASSEEVYQPQHF.